This T cell receptor beta chain emerged from a study of cytomegalovirus exposure and HLA in healthy donors. Study-level points and caveats: In the analysis, some V segments, TRBV6-2 and TRBV6-3 included, were excluded as indistinguishable. In a later analysis, compared with equally common non-associated chains, HLA-associated beta chains were more expanded.

There are 18 residues in the CDR3. Germline CDR1 reads SGHVS; CDR2 reads FQNEAQ. V dropped 4 bases and J dropped 0 bases, with 16 bases sitting between them. To note about this clone: Its antigen is as yet unknown.

Primers included in the PCR were 60 Vbeta and 13 Jbeta primers. Profiling relied on immunoSEQ multiplex PCR, and the TCRdb table lists in-frame clones only, not all of them. This sample's table reports 110,000 to 150,000 clones. The receptor comes from a male donor in good health and CMV-seronegative. Sequencing used PBMCs. This chain links TRBV7-8 with TRBJ1-6; D is perhaps TRBD1 (5 bases). CDR3 coding DNA: TGTGCCAGCAGCTCCGCTGTGGAGGGGAGCTCCTATAATTCACCCCTCCACTTT. Translated: CASSSAVEGSSYNSPLHF.